This TCR beta chain was retrieved from a study of Graves' ophthalmopathy and Graves' hyperthyroidism. Study results and limitations: A model built from 13 signatures distinguished ophthalmopathy from stable hyperthyroidism with approximately 89% sensitivity and 81.08% specificity. Detected in blood as well were most expanded thyroid clonotypes with frequency above 0.001.

Transcripts of RNA were the source for amplifying TCR beta CDR3 regions. HTBI-primed first-round RT-PCR preceded second-round multiplex PCR. MiXCR, run by TCRdb on the multiplex PCR reads, gives a single entry per CDR3 protein. The top ten clones hold 1.6% of a sample with almost 400,000 distinct CDR3 sequences, roughly 18% of them seen once. This clonotype was recorded many times. Antigen specificity is unknown. Fresh peripheral blood, about 9.3 ml, was the PBMC source. From germline, CDR1 is MNHEY and CDR2 SVGEGT. V was cut by 6 bases and J by 7 bases, with 19 bases left in between. The CDR3 runs 16 residues.

The V call is TRBV6-2 or TRBV6-3, the J call TRBJ1-6; D gene ambiguous. The TCR sequence derives from a woman younger than 35 with Graves' ophthalmopathy. Sequenced sample: peripheral blood. The CDR3 loop is CASSRPEVIGNSPLHF. For the CDR3, the DNA is TGTGCCAGCAGCCGCCCCGAGGTAATCGGGAATTCACCCCTCCACTTT.